The next 4 T cell receptor beta chains were all read from a single sample in a study of blood T cell repertoires in COVID-19 (dated by TCRdb to 2018 to 2020). Preparation of the library involved the immunoSEQ multiplex PCR assay. TCRdb took this table from immuneACCESS and kept in-frame rearrangements with V and J called. Such tables lack part of the clones; where checked against another copy, unresolved V genes explain under half of the gap, and the rest is unexplained. The sample table contains approximately 200,000 clones; only one count was recorded for about 85% of them. Together, the top ten hold roughly 5.6% of the sample. Sequencing was performed on peripheral blood. The origin of the receptors is a woman aged 40 to 50 with COVID-19, enrolled during active disease.

This rearrangement joins TRBV23-1 to TRBJ2-1; the D gene is possibly TRBD1 (6 bases). TRBV23-1 falls under the ORF class, with uncertain function. There are 11 residues in the CDR3. V lost 9 bases and J 7 bases, leaving 10 bases between the germline ends. CDR3 sequence (DNA): TGCGCCAGACAGGGTGTGAATGAGCAGTTCTTC. Translated: CARQGVNEQFF.

This chain uses TRBV19 with TRBJ2-3, with D maybe TRBD1 (6 bases). The CDR3 has 14 amino acids. The germline V gene has CDR1 LNHDA and CDR2 SQIVND (reference sequence). Trimming stripped 5 bases from V and 4 bases from J, with 13 bases between. The CDR3: CASSFFPGADTQYF. The CDR3 coding sequence is TGTGCCAGTAGTTTTTTCCCAGGGGCAGATACGCAGTATTTT.

In DNA form, the CDR3 reads TGTGCCAGCAGCGCGGCGGCGGGGAGATCCTACGAGCAGTACTTC. It yields the protein CASSAAAGRSYEQYF. The V and J genes are TRBV27 and TRBJ2-7, with D tentatively TRBD2 (6 bases). V was clipped by 6 bases and J by 1 base, with 16 bases between them. This CDR3 has 15 amino acids. Germline CDR1 reads MNHEY; CDR2 reads SMNVEV (reference sequence).

This clone was observed a few times. The J gene is TRBJ2-7, the V gene TRBV6-5; the match to TRBD1 covers 8 bases. Trimming at V came to 0 bases and at J to 5 bases, leaving 9 bases not matched to a gene. The CDR3 consists of 16 residues. Germline V CDR1 and CDR2: MNHEY, SVGAGI. DNA for the CDR3: TGTGCCAGCAGTTACTCGACGCGGACAGGGTCTCACGAGCAGTACTTC. This encodes CASSYSTRTGSHEQYF.